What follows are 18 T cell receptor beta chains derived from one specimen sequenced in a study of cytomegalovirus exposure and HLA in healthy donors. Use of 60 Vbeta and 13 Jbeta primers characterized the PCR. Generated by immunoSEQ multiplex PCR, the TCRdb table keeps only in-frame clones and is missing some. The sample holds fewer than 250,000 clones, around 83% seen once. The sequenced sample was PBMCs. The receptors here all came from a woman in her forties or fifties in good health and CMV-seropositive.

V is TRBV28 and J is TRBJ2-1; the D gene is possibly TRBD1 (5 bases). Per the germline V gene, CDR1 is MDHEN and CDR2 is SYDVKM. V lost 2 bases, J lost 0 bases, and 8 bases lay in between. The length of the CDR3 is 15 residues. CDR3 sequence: CASSLGASSYNEQFF. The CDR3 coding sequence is TGTGCCAGCAGTTTAGGGGCGAGCTCCTACAATGAGCAGTTCTTC.

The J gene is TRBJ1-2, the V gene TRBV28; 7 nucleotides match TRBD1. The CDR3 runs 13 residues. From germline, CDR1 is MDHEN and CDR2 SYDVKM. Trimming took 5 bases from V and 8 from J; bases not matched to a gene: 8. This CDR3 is CASSVQGKEGYTF. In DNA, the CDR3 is TGTGCCAGCAGTGTACAGGGGAAGGAAGGCTACACCTTC.

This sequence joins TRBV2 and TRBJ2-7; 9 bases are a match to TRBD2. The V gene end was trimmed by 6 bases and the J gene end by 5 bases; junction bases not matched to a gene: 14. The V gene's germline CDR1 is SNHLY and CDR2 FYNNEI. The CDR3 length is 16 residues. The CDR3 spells CASRKKPRTSANEQYF. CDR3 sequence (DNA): TGTGCCAGCAGAAAGAAGCCTAGGACTAGCGCTAACGAGCAGTACTTC.

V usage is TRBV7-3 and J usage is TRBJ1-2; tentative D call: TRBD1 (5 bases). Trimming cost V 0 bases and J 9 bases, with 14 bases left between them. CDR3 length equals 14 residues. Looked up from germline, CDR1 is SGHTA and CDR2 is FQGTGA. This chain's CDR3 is CASSLTVAGNSYTF. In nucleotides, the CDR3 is TGTGCCAGCAGCTTAACTGTAGCAGGGAATAGCTACACCTTC.

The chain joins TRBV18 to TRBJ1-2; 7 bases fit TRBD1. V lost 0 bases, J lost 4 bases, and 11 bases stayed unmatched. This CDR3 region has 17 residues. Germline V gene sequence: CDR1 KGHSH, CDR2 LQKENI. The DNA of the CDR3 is TGTGCCAGCTCACCACCGTCCCCGACAGGGTCGGGCTATGGCTACACCTTC. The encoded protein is CASSPPSPTGSGYGYTF.

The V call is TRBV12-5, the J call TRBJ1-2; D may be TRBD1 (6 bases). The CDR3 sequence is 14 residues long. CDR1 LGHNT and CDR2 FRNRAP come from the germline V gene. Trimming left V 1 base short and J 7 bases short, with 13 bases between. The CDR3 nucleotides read TGTGCTAGTGGTTTGGACAGGGCTCTCTCTGGCTACACCTTC. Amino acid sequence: CASGLDRALSGYTF. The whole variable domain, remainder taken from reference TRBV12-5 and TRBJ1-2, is DARVTQTPRHKVTEMGQEVTMRCQPILGHNTVFWYRQTMMQGLELLAYFRNRAPLDDSGMPKDRFSAEMPDATLATLKIQPSEPRDSAVYFCASGLDRALSGYTFGSGTRLTVV.

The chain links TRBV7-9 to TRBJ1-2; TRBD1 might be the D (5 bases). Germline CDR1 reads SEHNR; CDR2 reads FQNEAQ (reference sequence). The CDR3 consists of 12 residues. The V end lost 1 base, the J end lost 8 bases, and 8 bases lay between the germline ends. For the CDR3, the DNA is TGTGCCAGCAGCTTAGGCAGGGCGGGCTACACCTTC. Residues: CASSLGRAGYTF.

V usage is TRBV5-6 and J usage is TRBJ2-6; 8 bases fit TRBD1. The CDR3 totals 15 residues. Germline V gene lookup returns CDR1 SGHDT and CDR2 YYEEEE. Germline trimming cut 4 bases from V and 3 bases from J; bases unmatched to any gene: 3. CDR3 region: CASSLGTGGANVLTF. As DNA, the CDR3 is TGTGCCAGCAGCCTCGGGACAGGTGGGGCCAACGTCCTGACTTTC.

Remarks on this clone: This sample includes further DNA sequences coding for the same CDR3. The CDR3 DNA follows: TGCGCCAGCAGCTCCTGGGGACAGGGGGTCACCTACGAGCAGTACTTC. Translation: CASSSWGQGVTYEQYF. J is TRBJ2-7 and V is TRBV5-1; the match to TRBD1 covers 11 bases. The CDR3 length is 16 residues. V gave up 3 bases and J gave up 2 bases; unmatched junction bases: 7. Germline V gene data show CDR1 as SGHRS and CDR2 as YFSETQ. The variable domain in full, with the rest retrieved from reference TRBV5-1 and TRBJ2-7, is KAGVTQTPRYLIKTRGQQVTLSCSPISGHRSVSWYQQTPGQGLQFLFEYFSETQRNKGNFPGRFSGRQFSNSRSEMNVSTLELGDSALYLCASSSWGQGVTYEQYFGPGTRLTVT.

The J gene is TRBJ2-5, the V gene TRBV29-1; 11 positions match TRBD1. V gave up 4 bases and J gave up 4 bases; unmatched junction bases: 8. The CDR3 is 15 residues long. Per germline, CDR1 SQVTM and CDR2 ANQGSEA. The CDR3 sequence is CSVAPSGQGAETQYF. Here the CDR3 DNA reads TGCAGCGTTGCCCCGTCTGGACAGGGGGCAGAGACCCAGTACTTC. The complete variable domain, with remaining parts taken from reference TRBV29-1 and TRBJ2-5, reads SAVISQKPSRDICQRGTSLTIQCQVDSQVTMMFWYRQQPGQSLTLIATANQGSEATYESGFVIDKFPISRPNLTFSTLTVSNMSPEDSSIYLCSVAPSGQGAETQYFGPGTRLLVL.

The CDR3 nucleotides read TGCGCCAGCAGGTCACAGGGGGCCGTCGGGGATACGCAGTATTTT. Translation gives CASRSQGAVGDTQYF. This chain links TRBV5-1 with TRBJ2-3, with TRBD1 matching over 9 bases. CDR1 is SGHRS and CDR2 is YFSETQ in the germline V gene. V gave up 5 bases and J gave up 6 bases; unmatched junction bases: 10. This CDR3 has 15 residues.

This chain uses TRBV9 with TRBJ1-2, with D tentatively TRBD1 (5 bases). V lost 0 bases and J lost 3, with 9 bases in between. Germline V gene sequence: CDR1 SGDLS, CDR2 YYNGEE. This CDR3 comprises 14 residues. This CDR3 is CASSVGAGDYGYTF. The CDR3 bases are TGTGCCAGCAGCGTAGGGGCGGGGGACTATGGCTACACCTTC.

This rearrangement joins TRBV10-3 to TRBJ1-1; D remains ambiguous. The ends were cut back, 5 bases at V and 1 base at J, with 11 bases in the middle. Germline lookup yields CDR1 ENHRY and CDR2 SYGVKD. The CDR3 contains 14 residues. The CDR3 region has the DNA TGTGCCATCAGTCGGGGAGTTACGAACACTGAAGCTTTCTTT. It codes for CAISRGVTNTEAFF.

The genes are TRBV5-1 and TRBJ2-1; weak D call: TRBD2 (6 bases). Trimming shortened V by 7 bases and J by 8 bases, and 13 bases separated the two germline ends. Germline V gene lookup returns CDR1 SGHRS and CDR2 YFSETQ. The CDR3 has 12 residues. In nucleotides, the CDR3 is TGCGCCAGCTGGGGAGGAGGGCATGAGCAGTTCTTC. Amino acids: CASWGGGHEQFF.

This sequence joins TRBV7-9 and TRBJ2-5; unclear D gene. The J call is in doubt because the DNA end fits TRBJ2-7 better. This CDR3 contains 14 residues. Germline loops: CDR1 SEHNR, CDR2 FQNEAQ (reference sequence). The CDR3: CASSLAQASYEQYF. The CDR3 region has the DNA TGTGCCAGCAGCTTAGCCCAGGCTTCCTACGAGCAGTACTTC.

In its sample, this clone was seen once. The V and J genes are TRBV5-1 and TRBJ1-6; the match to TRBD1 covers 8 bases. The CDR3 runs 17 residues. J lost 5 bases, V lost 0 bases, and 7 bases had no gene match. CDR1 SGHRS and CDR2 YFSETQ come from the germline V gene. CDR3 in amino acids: CASSLAFGTGDNSPLHF. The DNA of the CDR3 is TGCGCCAGCAGCTTGGCTTTCGGGACAGGAGATAATTCACCCCTCCACTTT.

CDR3 amino acids: CASSLGLAGAGGTQYF. The CDR3 DNA follows: TGCGCCAGCAGCTTGGGACTAGCGGGGGCCGGAGGGACGCAGTATTTT. This chain connects TRBV4-1 to TRBJ2-3; TRBD2 matches 14 bases. Germline CDR1 MGHRA, CDR2 YSYEKL. The CDR3 contains 16 residues. V gave up 5 bases and J gave up 9 bases; unmatched junction bases: 10.

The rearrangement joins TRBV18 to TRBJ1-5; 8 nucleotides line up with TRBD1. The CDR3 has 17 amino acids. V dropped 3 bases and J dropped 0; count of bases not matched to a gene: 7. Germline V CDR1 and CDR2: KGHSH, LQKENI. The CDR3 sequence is CASSPSGQVYSNQPQHF. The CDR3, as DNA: TGTGCCAGCTCACCTTCGGGACAGGTGTATAGCAATCAGCCCCAGCATTTT.